This T cell receptor (beta chain) was found in a study of metastatic and nonmetastatic thyroid tumors. Study overall: Repertoires were compared across blood and tumor or nodule tissue from malignant and benign thyroid patients.

Study results and caveats: In blood and tumor, TCR beta diversity was reportedly significantly higher in malignant thyroid tumors than in benign nodules.

This CDR3 has 11 amino acids. With 8 bases removed from V and 3 bases from J, the gap between germline ends came to 8 bases. The germline V gene encodes CDR1 MNHEY and CDR2 SVGEGT. Under the authors' procedure: Researchers built a distant-metastasis classifier for papillary thyroid cancer that drew on CDR3 differences across clinicopathological groups. Using MiXCR, TCRdb reanalyzed the PCR reads. TCRdb, not the original authors, processed these V and J calls. The top ten hold roughly 6.4% of the sample, which has around 20,000 clones, about a quarter seen once. This clone has only a few counts. What it binds is not known. Patients had received no treatment of any kind before thyroid surgery.

The gene calls are TRBV6-2 or TRBV6-3 and TRBJ2-7; no firm D call. The sequencing sample was made of blood. The TCR sequence derives from a female donor with papillary thyroid cancer or a benign thyroid nodule (not recorded which). Some clones in this sample may be carry-over from other donors' samples. The CDR3 loop reads CASCRFYEQYF. CDR3 in DNA: TGTGCCAGCTGCCGGTTCTACGAGCAGTACTTC.